These T cell receptor gamma chains were read from a single sample in a study of intestinal T cells in coeliac disease. TCRdb re-analyzed the multiplex PCR reads via CATT. The sample includes approximately 950 gamma-chain clones, more than 40% seen only once; the top ten take about 15%. Sequenced sample: a duodenal biopsy. These receptors were obtained from a human donor with celiac disease. Both conserved end residues are part of each CDR3. Clone sizes are given selectively: once, few, many, or a class where the clone is expanded.

j_call,clone_size,v_call,cdr3_nt,cdr3_aa
TRGJP1,.,TRGV2,TGTGCCACCTGGGACCCCGGGGATACCACTGGTTGGTTCAAGATATTT,CATWDPGDTTGWFKIF
TRGJP1,.,TRGV2,TGTGCCACCTGGGACGGGACGCCAGTGGGGACCACTGGTTGGTTCAAGATATTT,CATWDGTPVGTTGWFKIF
TRGJP1,.,TRGV11,TGTGCCCTGCCTGGCCAATATACCACTGGTTGGTTCAAGATATTT,CALPGQYTTGWFKIF
TRGJ1/TRGJ2,.,TRGV4,TGTGCCGACCTGGATAGCTATAAGAAACTCTTT,CADLDSYKKLF
TRGJ1/TRGJ2,.,TRGV4,TGTGCCACCTGGGATGAGCTCCCTCGGAAACTCTTT,CATWDELPRKLF
TRGJP2,.,TRGV10,TGTGCTGCGATGGGAGTCGATTGGATCAAGACGTTT,CAAMGVDWIKTF
TRGJ1/TRGJ2,once,TRGV9,TGTGCCTTGTGGGAGGTGACGGGTAAGAAACTCTTT,CALWEVTGKKLF
TRGJ1/TRGJ2,.,TRGV10,TGTGCTGCGTGGAGTATATCTTCCCTGAATTATTATAAGAAACTCTTT,CAAWSISSLNYYKKLF
TRGJ1/TRGJ2,few,TRGV2,TGTGCCACCTGGGACGGGCGTAGGTATAAGAAACTCTTT,CATWDGRRYKKLF
TRGJ1/TRGJ2,.,TRGV2,TGTGCCCACCTGGGACGGGCGGAGGGGAAGGCTTATTATAAGAAACTCTTT,CAHLGRAEGKAYYKKLF
TRGJP1,few,TRGV11,TGTGCCTGCCTCGGTCCGTGCGGTACCACTGGTTGGTTCAAGATATTT,CACLGPCGTTGWFKIF
TRGJ1/TRGJ2,few,TRGV10,TGTGCTGCGTGGGGATTGGAGTATTATAAGAAACTCTTT,CAAWGLEYYKKLF
TRGJP1,.,TRGV2,TGTGCCACCTGGGACGGGCCCACTGGTTGGTTCAAGATATTT,CATWDGPTGWFKIF
TRGJ1/TRGJ2,.,TRGV10,TGTGCTGCGTGGGATTGGAGGTATTATAGGAAACTCTTT,CAAWDWRYYRKLF
TRGJP2,few,TRGV2,TGTGCCACCTGGGAGGCCGTTCGATATAGTAGTGATTGGATCAAGACGTTT,CATWEAVRYSSDWIKTF
TRGJP1,once,TRGV2,TGTGCCACCTGGACCCGGGATACCACTGGTTGGTTCAAGATATTT,CATWTRDTTGWFKIF
TRGJ1/TRGJ2,.,TRGV2,TGTGCCACCTGGGACGGGAGAAATCTCTTT,CATWDGRNLF
TRGJ1/TRGJ2,.,TRGV2,TGTGCCGACCTGGGGACGGGGCTGGGGGTTTATTATAAGAAACTCTTT,CADLGTGLGVYYKKLF
TRGJ1/TRGJ2,.,TRGV2,TGTGCCACCGTGGGACGGGCCGGGGGTTATAAGAAACTCTTT,CATVGRAGGYKKLF
TRGJ1/TRGJ2,few,TRGV4,TGTGCCACCTGGGATGGGCCAAGTATAAGCAAACTCTTT,CATWDGPSISKLF
TRGJ1/TRGJ2,.,TRGV2,TGTGCCACCTGGGACGGGCTACGTATTACTTATAAGAAACTCTTT,CATWDGLRITYKKLF
TRGJ1/TRGJ2,once,TRGV2,TGTGCCCACCTGGGACGGGAGAAACTCTTT,CAHLGREKLF
TRGJP1,.,TRGV2,TGTGCCGACCTGGGACCCCGGGATACCACTGGTTGGTTCAAGATATTT,CADLGPRDTTGWFKIF
TRGJ1/TRGJ2,.,TRGV4,TGTGCCAACCTGGGATGGGCCAAGTATAAGAAACTCTTT,CANLGWAKYKKLF
TRGJ1/TRGJ2,.,TRGV5P,TGTGCCACCTGGGGACAGGCTGCCCTCTATTATAAGAAACTCTTT,CATWGQAALYYKKLF
TRGJ1/TRGJ2,.,TRGV11,TGTGCCTGCTGGATTAGGCACGTCGATATAAGTAAACTCTTT,CACWIRHVDISKLF
TRGJ1/TRGJ2,.,TRGV8,TGTGCACCTGAATCTTCTTATAAGAAACTCTTT,CAPESSYKKLF
TRGJ1/TRGJ2,.,TRGV2,TGTGCCGACCTGGGACGATATTATAAGAAACTCTTT,CADLGRYYKKLF
TRGJ1/TRGJ2,large,TRGV9,TGTGCCTTGTGGGAGCCGCATTATTATAAGAAACTCTTT,CALWEPHYYKKLF
TRGJ1/TRGJ2,once,TRGV2,TGTGCCCACCTGGGACGGGCGTGGTGGCGGAAGAAACTCTTT,CAHLGRAWWRKKLF
TRGJ1/TRGJ2,.,TRGV2,TGTGCACCTGGGACGGGCGCTTATAAGAAACTCTTT,CAPGTGAYKKLF
TRGJ1/TRGJ2,.,TRGV8,TGTGCCACTGGGCCTTACGCAAATTATTATAAGAAACTCTTT,CATGPYANYYKKLF
TRGJP2,.,TRGV4,TGTGCCACCTGGGATAAATATATAGTGAGTGATTGGATCAAGACGTTT,CATWDKYIVSDWIKTF